Sequencing of this T cell receptor beta chain was carried out in a study of blood T cell repertoires in COVID-19. The overall study: The samples span acute and convalescent COVID-19 from the United States, Italy and Spain. T cells, B-cell-depleted T cells, or PBMCs supplied cDNA or gDNA.

CDR1 and CDR2 from the germline V gene are SSHAT and FNYEAQ (reference sequence). CDR3 length: 15 residues. V was clipped by 4 bases and J by 5 bases; unmatched bases: 6. Per the original methods: Estimates of nucleated cell counts were drawn from the amplification of reference gene primers. Assay: immunoSEQ multiplex PCR; the TCRdb copy retains only in-frame clones and omits some. V and J calls plus clone size are reproduced from that table; the DNA served to infer D and trimming. The table records over 200,000 clones, 81% of them present only once. This sequence originates from a woman of 80 years or more with acute or convalescent COVID-19. Sequencing used peripheral blood. The chain is built from TRBV7-7 and TRBJ1-4; 8 bases map to TRBD1. The CDR3 sequence is CASSSGTGGNEKLFF. The CDR3 nucleotides read TGTGCCAGCAGCTCCGGAACAGGGGGGAATGAAAAACTGTTTTTT.